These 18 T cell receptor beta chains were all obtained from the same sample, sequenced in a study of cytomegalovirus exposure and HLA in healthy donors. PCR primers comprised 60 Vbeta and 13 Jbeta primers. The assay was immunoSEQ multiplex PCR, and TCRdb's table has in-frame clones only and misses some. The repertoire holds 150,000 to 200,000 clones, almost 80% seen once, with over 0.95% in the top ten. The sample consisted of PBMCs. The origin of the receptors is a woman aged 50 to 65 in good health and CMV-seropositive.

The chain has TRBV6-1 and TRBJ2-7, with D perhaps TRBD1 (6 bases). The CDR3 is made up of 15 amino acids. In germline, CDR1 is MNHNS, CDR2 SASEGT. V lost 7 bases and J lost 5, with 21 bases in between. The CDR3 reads CASTLSAVNRDEQYF. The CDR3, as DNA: TGTGCCAGCACCCTCTCGGCGGTAAACAGGGACGAGCAGTACTTC.

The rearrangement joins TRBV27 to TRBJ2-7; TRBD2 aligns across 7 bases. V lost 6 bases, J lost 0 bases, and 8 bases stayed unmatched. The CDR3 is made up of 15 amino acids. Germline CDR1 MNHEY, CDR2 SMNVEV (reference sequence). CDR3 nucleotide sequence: TGTGCCAGCAGGCGGGACTACTCCTACTCCTACGAGCAGTACTTC. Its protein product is CASRRDYSYSYEQYF.

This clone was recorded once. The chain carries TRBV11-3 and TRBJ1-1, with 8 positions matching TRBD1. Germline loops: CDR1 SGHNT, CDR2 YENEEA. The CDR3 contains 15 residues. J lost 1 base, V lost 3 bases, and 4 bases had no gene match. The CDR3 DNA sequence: TGTGCCAGCAGCTTGGCAGGGGGCGCGAACACTGAAGCTTTCTTT. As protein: CASSLAGGANTEAFF.

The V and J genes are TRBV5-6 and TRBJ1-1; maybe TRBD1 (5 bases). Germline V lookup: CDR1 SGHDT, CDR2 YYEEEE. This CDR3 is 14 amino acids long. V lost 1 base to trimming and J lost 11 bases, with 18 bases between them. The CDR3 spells CASSLSSVGEVAFF. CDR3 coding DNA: TGTGCCAGCAGCTTGTCTTCGGTAGGGGAGGTCGCTTTCTTT.

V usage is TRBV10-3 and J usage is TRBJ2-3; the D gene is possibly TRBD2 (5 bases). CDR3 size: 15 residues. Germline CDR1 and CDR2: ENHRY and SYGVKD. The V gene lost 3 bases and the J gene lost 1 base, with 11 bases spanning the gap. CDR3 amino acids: CAISDTSQGTDTQYF. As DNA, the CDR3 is TGTGCCATCAGTGATACTAGTCAGGGCACAGATACGCAGTATTTT.

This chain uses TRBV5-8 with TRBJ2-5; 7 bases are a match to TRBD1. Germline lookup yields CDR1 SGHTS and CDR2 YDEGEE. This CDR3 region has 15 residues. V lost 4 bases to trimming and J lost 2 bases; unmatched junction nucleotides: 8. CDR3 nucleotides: TGTGCCAGCAGCCCAGGGGGATTGCGGCAAGAGACCCAGTACTTC. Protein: CASSPGGLRQETQYF.

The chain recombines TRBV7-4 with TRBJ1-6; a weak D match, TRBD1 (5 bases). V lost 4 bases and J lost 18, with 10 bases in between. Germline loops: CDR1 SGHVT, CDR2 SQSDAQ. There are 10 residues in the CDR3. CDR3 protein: CASSYRSDHF. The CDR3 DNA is TGTGCCAGCAGCTACAGGTCGGACCACTTT.

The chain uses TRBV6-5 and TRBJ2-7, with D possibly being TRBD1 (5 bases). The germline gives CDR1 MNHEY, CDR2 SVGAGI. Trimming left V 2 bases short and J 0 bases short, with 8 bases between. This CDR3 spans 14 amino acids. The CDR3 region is CASSYVQGSYEQYF. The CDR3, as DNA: TGTGCCAGCAGTTACGTCCAGGGCTCCTACGAGCAGTACTTC.

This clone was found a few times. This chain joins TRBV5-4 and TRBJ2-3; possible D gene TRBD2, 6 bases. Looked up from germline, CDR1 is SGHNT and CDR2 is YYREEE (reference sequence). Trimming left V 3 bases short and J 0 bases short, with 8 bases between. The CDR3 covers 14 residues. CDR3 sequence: CASSSGTSTDTQYF. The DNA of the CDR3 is TGTGCCAGCAGCTCCGGGACTAGCACAGATACGCAGTATTTT.

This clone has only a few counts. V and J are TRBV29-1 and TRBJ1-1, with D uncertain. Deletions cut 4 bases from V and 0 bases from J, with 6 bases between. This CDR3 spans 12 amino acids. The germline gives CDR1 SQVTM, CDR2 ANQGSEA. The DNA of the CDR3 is TGCAGCGTTGCGGTTCTGAACACTGAAGCTTTCTTT. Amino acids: CSVAVLNTEAFF.

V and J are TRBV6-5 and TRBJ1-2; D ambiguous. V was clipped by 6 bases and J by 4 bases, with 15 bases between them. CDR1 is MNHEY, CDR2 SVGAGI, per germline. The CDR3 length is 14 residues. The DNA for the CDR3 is TGTGCCAGCAGCCCCTCGGCAGGCATCTATGGCTACACCTTC. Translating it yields CASSPSAGIYGYTF.

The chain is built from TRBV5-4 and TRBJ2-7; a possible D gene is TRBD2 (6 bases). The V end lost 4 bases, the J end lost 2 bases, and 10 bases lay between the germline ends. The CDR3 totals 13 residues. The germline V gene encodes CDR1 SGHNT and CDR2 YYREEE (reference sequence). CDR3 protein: CASSSSGTYEQYF. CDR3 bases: TGTGCCAGCAGCAGTAGCGGAACCTACGAGCAGTACTTC.

The CDR3 is CASSQRLAGALQETQYF. CDR3 sequence (DNA): TGCGCCAGCAGCCAGCGCCTAGCGGGGGCCCTACAAGAGACCCAGTACTTC. J is TRBJ2-5 and V is TRBV4-3; 10 bases line up with TRBD2. Per germline, CDR1 LGHNA and CDR2 YSLEER. This CDR3 comprises 17 residues. Germline trimming cut 3 bases from V and 2 bases from J; bases unmatched to any gene: 9.

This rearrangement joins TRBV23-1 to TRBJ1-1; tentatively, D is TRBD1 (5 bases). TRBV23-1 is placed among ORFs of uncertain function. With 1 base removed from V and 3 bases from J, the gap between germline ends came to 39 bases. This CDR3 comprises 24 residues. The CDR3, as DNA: TGCGCCAGCAGTCAATTGAACTACCGTAAATATCGAATCAGGGTCAGCCATTGGGACACTGAAGCTTTCTTT. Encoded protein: CASSQLNYRKYRIRVSHWDTEAFF.

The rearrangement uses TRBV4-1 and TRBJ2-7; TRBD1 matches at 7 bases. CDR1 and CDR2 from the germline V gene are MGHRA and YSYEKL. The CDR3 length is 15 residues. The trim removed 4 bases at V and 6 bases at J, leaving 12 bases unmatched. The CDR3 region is CASSPGLTSGGEQYF. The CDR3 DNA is TGCGCCAGCAGCCCTGGTCTGACCTCAGGGGGCGAGCAGTACTTC.

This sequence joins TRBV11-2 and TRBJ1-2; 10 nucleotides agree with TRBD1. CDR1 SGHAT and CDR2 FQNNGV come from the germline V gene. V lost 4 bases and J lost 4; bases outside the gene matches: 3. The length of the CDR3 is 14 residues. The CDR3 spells CASSSTGGGYGYTF. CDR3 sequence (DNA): TGTGCCAGCAGCTCGACAGGGGGCGGCTATGGCTACACCTTC.

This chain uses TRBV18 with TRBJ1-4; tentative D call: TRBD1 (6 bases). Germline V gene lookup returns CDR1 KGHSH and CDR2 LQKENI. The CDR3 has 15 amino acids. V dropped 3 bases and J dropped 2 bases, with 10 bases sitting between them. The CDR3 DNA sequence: TGTGCCAGCTCACCCGACAGGACCACTAATGAAAAACTGTTTTTT. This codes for CASSPDRTTNEKLFF. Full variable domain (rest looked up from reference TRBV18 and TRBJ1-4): NAGVMQNPRHLVRRRGQEARLRCSPMKGHSHVYWYRQLPEEGLKFMVYLQKENIIDESGMPKERFSAEFPKEGPSILRIQQVVRGDSAAYFCASSPDRTTNEKLFFGSGTQLSVL.

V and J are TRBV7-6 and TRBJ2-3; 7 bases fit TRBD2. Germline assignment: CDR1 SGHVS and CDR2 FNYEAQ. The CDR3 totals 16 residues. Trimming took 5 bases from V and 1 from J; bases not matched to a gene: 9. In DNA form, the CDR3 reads TGTGCCAGCAGCCTCTGGGGGGGGGACCGCACAGATACGCAGTATTTT. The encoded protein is CASSLWGGDRTDTQYF.